One sample yielded the 18 T cell receptor beta chains listed below, sequenced in a study of blood T cell repertoires in COVID-19 (dated by TCRdb to between 2020 and 2021). Library preparation used the immunoSEQ multiplex PCR assay. TCRdb limited this immuneACCESS table to in-frame rearrangements with V and J called. A share of clones is missing; checked studies link under half to unresolved V genes, and the rest is unexplained. In this sample the table shows about 110,000 clones, 76% of which occur a single time. The biggest ten clones account for 6.2% of the sample. The sequencing input was peripheral blood. These receptors all stem from an elderly man with COVID-19, enrolled during active disease.

The sample holds one count of this clone. This chain's CDR3 is CSVVARQETQYF. The DNA for the CDR3 is TGCAGCGTTGTGGCACGCCAAGAGACCCAGTACTTC. The chain joins TRBV29-1 to TRBJ2-5; no definite D call. Germline V gives CDR1 SQVTM, CDR2 ANQGSEA. The CDR3 length is 12 residues. The V end was cut by 4 bases, the J end by 1 base, with 7 bases between.

This clone was seen a single time. The chain carries TRBV7-9 and TRBJ2-1; 11 bases match TRBD2. CDR1 and CDR2 (germline): SEHNR, FQNEAQ (reference sequence). Trimming cost V 2 bases and J 6 bases; bases outside gene matches: 3. The CDR3 consists of 15 residues. DNA for the CDR3: TGTGCCAGCAGCTTAAAAGGGACTAGCGGCAATGAGCAGTTCTTC. As protein: CASSLKGTSGNEQFF.

The rearrangement links TRBV19 to TRBJ2-5; 9 bases map to TRBD1. V lost 7 bases, J lost 5 bases, and 5 bases stayed unmatched. The CDR3 is made up of 13 amino acids. The germline gives CDR1 LNHDA, CDR2 SQIVND (reference sequence). Here the CDR3 reads CASTDRGRETQYF. CDR3 sequence (DNA): TGTGCCAGTACCGACAGGGGGAGGGAGACCCAGTACTTC.

The V and J genes are TRBV7-9 and TRBJ2-5; 9 bases are a match to TRBD1. The CDR3 has 17 residues. Trimming cost V 2 bases and J 5 bases; bases outside gene matches: 12. Germline CDR1 and CDR2: SEHNR and FQNEAQ (reference sequence). CDR3 in DNA: TGTGCCAGCAGCTTAATGGGGACAGGGTTTGGAGAGGAGACCCAGTACTTC. This codes for CASSLMGTGFGEETQYF.

This clone was seen just once. The V and J genes are TRBV21-1 and TRBJ2-1; TRBD1, the table's D call, lacks a check against the DNA. TRBV21-1 is reported as a pseudogene. The CDR3 extends over 16 amino acids. Here the CDR3 reads CASSKLSRRGIDEQFF. Written as DNA, the CDR3 is TGTGCCAGCAGCAAACTATCGCGCAGGGGGATCGATGAGCAGTTCTTC.

V is TRBV5-6 and J is TRBJ2-7; 9 bases line up with TRBD2. This CDR3 region has 15 residues. Losses at the gene ends were 4 bases for V and 1 base for J; bases not matched to a gene: 6. Germline assignment: CDR1 SGHDT and CDR2 YYEEEE. The CDR3 spells CASSPTSGASYEQYF. Here the CDR3 DNA reads TGTGCCAGCAGCCCGACTAGCGGCGCTTCCTACGAGCAGTACTTC.

The chain recombines TRBV2 with TRBJ1-6; possibly TRBD1 for D (5 bases). Germline assignment: CDR1 SNHLY and CDR2 FYNNEI. V shed 2 bases and J shed 10 bases, with 18 bases lying between them. The CDR3 length is 16 residues. For the CDR3, the DNA is TGTGCCAGCAGTGAATACTCGGCGGGGGGAGGGTCACCCCTCCACTTT. Translated, it gives CASSEYSAGGGSPLHF.

J is TRBJ2-7 and V is TRBV6-5; TRBD1 might be the D (6 bases). The CDR3 extends over 13 amino acids. Germline V gene data show CDR1 as MNHEY and CDR2 as SVGAGI. Trimming shortened V by 9 bases and J by 0 bases, and 12 bases separated the two germline ends. The CDR3 DNA sequence: TGTGCCAGTGAGGGGGACCCCTCCTACGAGCAGTACTTC. Protein: CASEGDPSYEQYF.

In this sample, this clone turned up once. CDR3 in DNA: TGTGCCAGCAGTGGAACCGGGACAGGGGAGGTCCAGAGGGGAGGCTACACCTTC. Translating gives CASSGTGTGEVQRGGYTF. V is TRBV28 and J is TRBJ1-2, with 10 bases identical to TRBD1. The ends lost 5 bases at V and 8 bases at J; junction bases unmatched: 20. This CDR3 has 18 amino acids. CDR1 and CDR2 (germline): MDHEN, SYDVKM.

This clone was detected ten times or more. The CDR3 sequence is CASSLGQYNSPLHF. For the CDR3, the DNA is TGTGCCAGCAGCTTAGGACAGTATAATTCACCCCTCCACTTT. This chain uses TRBV9 with TRBJ1-6, with D maybe TRBD1 (6 bases). The V gene's germline CDR1 is SGDLS and CDR2 YYNGEE. The CDR3 extends over 14 amino acids. Between the trimmed V and J ends, which lost 4 bases and 4 bases, there was a span of 9 bases.

The gene calls are TRBV5-4 and TRBJ2-1; 7 bases agree with TRBD1. With V trimmed by 4 bases and J by 0 bases, 10 bases remained unmatched. In germline, CDR1 is SGHNT, CDR2 YYREEE (reference sequence). This CDR3 contains 17 residues. This chain's CDR3 is CASSVGLGQVSYNEQFF. In DNA form, the CDR3 reads TGTGCCAGCAGCGTCGGACTCGGACAGGTCTCCTACAATGAGCAGTTCTTC. Filled out from reference TRBV5-4 and TRBJ2-1, the complete variable domain reads ETGVTQSPTHLIKTRGQQVTLRCSSQSGHNTVSWYQQALGQGPQFIFQYYREEENGRGNFPPRFSGLQFPNYSSELNVNALELDDSALYLCASSVGLGQVSYNEQFFGPGTRLTVL.

The J gene is TRBJ2-6, the V gene TRBV7-9, with a possible D match to TRBD1 (6 bases). The CDR3 covers 16 residues. Germline CDR1 and CDR2: SEHNR and FQNEAQ (reference sequence). Trimming took off 5 bases at V and 5 bases at J, with 16 bases between the two ends. The CDR3 bases are TGTGCCAGCAGCCCCTACAGGGCCCCCTGGGCCAACGTCCTGACTTTC. Amino acids: CASSPYRAPWANVLTF.

The genes are TRBV7-9 and TRBJ1-3; D is ambiguous. This CDR3 has 17 residues. The V end lost 5 bases, the J end lost 4 bases, and 21 bases lay between the germline ends. Germline V gene lookup returns CDR1 SEHNR and CDR2 FQNEAQ (reference sequence). In DNA form, the CDR3 reads TGTGCCAGCAGCCGCCCGGGAGCGTCGTATCCCGGAAACACCATATATTTT. Its protein is CASSRPGASYPGNTIYF.

This clone came up a few times. The rearrangement joins TRBV3-1 (or the pseudogene TRBV3-2) to TRBJ2-5, with D possibly matching TRBD2 (6 bases). V was pared by 0 bases and J by 7 bases, with 12 bases between. The germline V gene encodes CDR1 LGHDT and CDR2 YNNKEL (reference sequence). This CDR3 has 14 amino acids. Here the CDR3 reads CASSQDPLLATQYF. The CDR3 DNA is TGTGCCAGCAGCCAAGATCCCCTACTAGCGACCCAGTACTTC.

The chain joins TRBV3-1 (or the pseudogene TRBV3-2) to TRBJ1-6; 9 positions match TRBD1. This CDR3 region has 15 residues. Losses at the gene ends were 4 bases for V and 6 bases for J; bases not matched to a gene: 4. The germline gives CDR1 LGHDT, CDR2 YNNKEL (reference sequence). The CDR3 is CASSPWTGANSPLHF. CDR3 nucleotide sequence: TGTGCCAGCAGCCCCTGGACAGGGGCTAATTCACCCCTCCACTTT.

V usage is TRBV2 and J usage is TRBJ1-6; D ambiguous. Germline V CDR1 and CDR2: SNHLY, FYNNEI. V lost 4 bases to trimming and J lost 5 bases, with 9 bases between them. The CDR3 is 14 amino acids. For the CDR3, the DNA is TGTGCCAGCAGTGTTATCAGTAATAATTCACCCCTCCACTTT. Translation: CASSVISNNSPLHF.

Of note for this clone: The same CDR3 also results from other DNA sequences found in this sample. This CDR3 is CASSFYGDYGYTF. DNA of the CDR3: TGTGCCAGCAGCTTTTACGGTGACTATGGCTACACCTTC. The genes are TRBV5-6 and TRBJ1-2; D remains ambiguous. The CDR3 is 13 amino acids. With 2 bases removed from V and 3 bases from J, the gap between germline ends came to 8 bases. The germline V gene encodes CDR1 SGHDT and CDR2 YYEEEE.

This clone was detected only once. CDR3 in DNA: TGTGCCAGCAGCCCGTGGGACAGCGGGAATGAAAAACTGTTTTTT. Its translation is CASSPWDSGNEKLFF. V is TRBV7-9 and J is TRBJ1-4, with 7 bases lining up with TRBD1. Germline V lookup: CDR1 SEHNR, CDR2 FQNEAQ (reference sequence). Trimming took 5 bases from V and 5 from J; bases not matched to a gene: 8. The CDR3 is made up of 15 amino acids.